One sample yielded the 18 T cell receptor beta chains listed below, sequenced in a study of blood T cell repertoires in COVID-19. Clones were read by immunoSEQ multiplex PCR, and TCRdb kept only the in-frame ones, dropping some. The data show roughly 120,000 clones, roughly 87% seen once. Material for sequencing was peripheral blood. Receptors originate from a human donor in a cohort sampled during active COVID-19.

CDR3 DNA: TGTGCCAGCAACAGAAGAGAGACCCAGTACTTC. Protein sequence: CASNRRETQYF. The chain joins TRBV2 to TRBJ2-5, with no clear D. In germline, CDR1 is SNHLY, CDR2 FYNNEI. Between the trimmed V and J ends, which lost 7 bases and 4 bases, there was a span of 7 bases. The CDR3 runs to 11 residues. The full variable domain, its missing parts supplied by reference TRBV2 and TRBJ2-5, is EPEVTQTPSHQVTQMGQEVILRCVPISNHLYFYWYRQILGQKVEFLVSFYNNEISEKSEIFDDQFSVERPDGSNFTLKIRSTKLEDSAMYFCASNRRETQYFGPGTRLLVL.

The genes are TRBV2 and TRBJ2-1; TRBD2 agrees at 8 bases. CDR1 and CDR2 from the germline V gene are SNHLY and FYNNEI. J lost 9 bases, V lost 7 bases, and 11 bases had no gene match. This CDR3 region has 14 residues. The CDR3 nucleotides are TGTGCCAGCATGGTCGGGGGGGGCATGGCTGAGCAGTTCTTC. Translated, it gives CASMVGGGMAEQFF.

The chain combines TRBV19 with TRBJ1-2; TRBD1 matches 7 bases. The germline V gene has CDR1 LNHDA and CDR2 SQIVND (reference sequence). Losses at the gene ends were 10 bases for V and 3 bases for J; bases not matched to a gene: 14. The CDR3 runs to 15 residues. The CDR3 coding sequence is TGTGCCACCCATACCTGGGGTACAGGGGACTATGGCTACACCTTC. It specifies CATHTWGTGDYGYTF. Complete variable domain (other parts from reference TRBV19 and TRBJ1-2): DGGITQSPKYLFRKEGQNVTLSCEQNLNHDAMYWYRQDPGQGLRLIYYSQIVNDFQKGDIAEGYSVSREKKESFPLTVTSAQKNPTAFYLCATHTWGTGDYGYTFGSGTRLTVV.

The chain employs TRBV4-3 and TRBJ2-3; weak D call: TRBD2 (5 bases). The CDR3 spans 14 residues. V shed 1 base and J shed 4 bases, with 9 bases lying between them. From germline, CDR1 is LGHNA and CDR2 YSLEER. As DNA, the CDR3 is TGCGCCAGCAGCCAAGTGGAGGTATCAGATACGCAGTATTTT. It codes for CASSQVEVSDTQYF.

This chain links TRBV6-2 or TRBV6-3 with TRBJ2-7; D perhaps matches TRBD2 (5 bases). V gave up 6 bases and J gave up 0 bases, with 12 bases separating them. The CDR3 runs 14 residues. Germline V CDR1 and CDR2: MNHEY, SVGEGT. This chain's CDR3 is CASSAPRGSYEQYF. The CDR3 DNA is TGTGCCAGCAGCGCCCCCCGGGGCTCCTACGAGCAGTACTTC.

This chain links TRBV6-5 with TRBJ1-3; tentatively, D is TRBD1 (6 bases). Between the trimmed V and J ends, which lost 4 bases and 3 bases, there was a span of 10 bases. The CDR3 is made up of 14 amino acids. Germline V gene data show CDR1 as MNHEY and CDR2 as SVGAGI. CDR3 sequence reads: CASSFGQLGNTIYF. CDR3 sequence (DNA): TGTGCCAGCAGTTTCGGACAGCTTGGAAACACCATATATTTT.

J is TRBJ1-4 and V is TRBV3-1 (or the pseudogene TRBV3-2), with D unresolved. CDR1 and CDR2 (germline): LGHDT, YNNKEL (reference sequence). The V gene lost 1 base and the J gene lost 6 bases, with 9 bases spanning the gap. The CDR3 is 14 residues long. CDR3 residues: CASSQVYLDEKLFF. The CDR3 DNA follows: TGTGCCAGCAGCCAAGTTTACTTGGATGAAAAACTGTTTTTT.

The chain combines TRBV20-1 with TRBJ1-2, with D maybe TRBD1 (5 bases). The ends were cut back, 3 bases at V and 5 bases at J, with 10 bases in the middle. CDR3 length: 12 amino acids. The germline V gene has CDR1 DFQATT and CDR2 SNEGSKA (reference sequence). CDR3 sequence: CSASGQGYGYTF. CDR3 coding DNA: TGCAGTGCTAGTGGGCAGGGTTATGGCTACACCTTC.

This chain uses TRBV29-1 with TRBJ2-1, with D possibly being TRBD1 (6 bases). The CDR3 has 20 amino acids. Per germline, CDR1 SQVTM and CDR2 ANQGSEA. V shed 7 bases and J shed 1 base, with 32 bases lying between them. In nucleotides, the CDR3 is TGCAGCGCTCAGATGGGGGCACAGGGCCCTATACTACTTTCCTACAATGAGCAGTTCTTC. The encoded protein is CSAQMGAQGPILLSYNEQFF.

This chain uses TRBV27 with TRBJ2-3; tentatively, D is TRBD2 (6 bases). The germline gives CDR1 MNHEY, CDR2 SMNVEV (reference sequence). This CDR3 contains 18 residues. V dropped 6 bases and J dropped 2 bases, with 24 bases sitting between them. The CDR3 DNA reads as TGTGCCAGCAGAGGACTATCATCCAAAACGAAAAACACAGATACGCAGTATTTT. This encodes CASRGLSSKTKNTDTQYF.

The gene calls are TRBV3-1 (or the pseudogene TRBV3-2) and TRBJ2-1; D gene ambiguous. The CDR3 runs 14 residues. V was cut by 2 bases and J by 1 base, with 6 bases left in between. CDR1 and CDR2 (germline): LGHDT, YNNKEL (reference sequence). CDR3 sequence reads: CASSQSESYNEQFF. In DNA form, the CDR3 reads TGTGCCAGCAGCCAAAGCGAGTCCTACAATGAGCAGTTCTTC.

The rearrangement joins TRBV3-1 (or the pseudogene TRBV3-2) to TRBJ2-4; 9 bases fit TRBD1. CDR3 length: 16 amino acids. Germline CDR1 LGHDT, CDR2 YNNKEL (reference sequence). V trimming: 2 bases; J trimming: 8 bases; junction bases outside the gene matches: 10. The CDR3 is CASSQNPTGGGYIQYF. In nucleotides, the CDR3 is TGTGCCAGCAGCCAAAACCCGACAGGGGGAGGGTACATTCAGTACTTC.

This chain joins TRBV11-2 and TRBJ1-6; D is perhaps TRBD1 (5 bases). Trimming removed 1 base at V and 7 bases at J, with 11 bases between. The CDR3 sequence is 15 residues long. Germline V gene sequence: CDR1 SGHAT, CDR2 FQNNGV. Written as DNA, the CDR3 is TGTGCCAGCAGCTTAGTGGGCAGGGCCAATTCACCCCTCCACTTT. Protein: CASSLVGRANSPLHF.

The chain couples TRBV7-2 to TRBJ1-1; 10 bases are shared with TRBD1. Per germline, CDR1 SGHTA and CDR2 FQGNSA. The CDR3 loop spans 14 amino acids. Trimming removed 4 bases from V and 5 bases from J; junction bases left unmatched: 4. In DNA, the CDR3 is TGTGCCAGCAGCTCGACAGGGGGCGGTACTGAAGCTTTCTTT. Translating gives CASSSTGGGTEAFF.

The genes are TRBV27 and TRBJ1-4, with 7 bases aligning to TRBD1. Germline CDR1 and CDR2: MNHEY and SMNVEV (reference sequence). The CDR3 is made up of 14 amino acids. The V segment lost 4 bases and the J segment 5 bases; nucleotides outside the gene matches: 4. The CDR3 region has the DNA TGTGCCAGCAGTTCCAGGGGGATCAATGAAAAACTGTTTTTT. It is translated as CASSSRGINEKLFF.

The chain links TRBV6-6 to TRBJ2-1, with 8 bases fitting TRBD2. After removal of 5 bases from V and 8 bases from J, the junction contained 11 bases not matched to a gene. Looked up from germline, CDR1 is MNHNY and CDR2 is SVGAGI (reference sequence). The CDR3 is 15 amino acids. The CDR3 DNA follows: TGTGCCAGCAGTCCCGGCGGGAGGACTCGCTATGAGCAGTTCTTC. Encoded protein: CASSPGGRTRYEQFF.

The V gene is TRBV5-4, the J gene TRBJ2-5, with 12 positions matching TRBD2. The CDR3 is 15 residues long. V dropped 3 bases and J dropped 7; count of bases not matched to a gene: 7. Germline assignment: CDR1 SGHNT and CDR2 YYREEE (reference sequence). The CDR3 loop reads CASSSRLAGARTQYF. CDR3 DNA sequence: TGTGCCAGCAGCTCCCGACTAGCGGGGGCAAGGACCCAGTACTTC.

This clone was picked up a small number of times. The chain is built from TRBV19 and TRBJ1-5; the match to TRBD1 covers 9 bases. The length of the CDR3 is 15 residues. Germline-derived CDR1 and CDR2 are LNHDA and SQIVND (reference sequence). The ends lost 1 base at V and 7 bases at J; junction bases unmatched: 5. The CDR3: CASSIVGQGHQPQHF. CDR3 coding DNA: TGTGCCAGTAGTATAGTGGGACAGGGACACCAGCCCCAGCATTTT.